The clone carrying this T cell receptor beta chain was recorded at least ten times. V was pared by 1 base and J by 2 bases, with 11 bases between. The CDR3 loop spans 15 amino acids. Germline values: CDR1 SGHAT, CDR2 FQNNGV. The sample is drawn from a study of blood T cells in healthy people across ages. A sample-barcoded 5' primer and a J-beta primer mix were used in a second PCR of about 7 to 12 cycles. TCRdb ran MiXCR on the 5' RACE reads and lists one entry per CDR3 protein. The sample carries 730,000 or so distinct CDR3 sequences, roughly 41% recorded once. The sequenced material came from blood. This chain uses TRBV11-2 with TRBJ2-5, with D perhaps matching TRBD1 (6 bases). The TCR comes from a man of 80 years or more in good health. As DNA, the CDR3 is TGTGCCAGCAGCTTAGTATTTGGACAGCAAGAGACCCAGTACTTC. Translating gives CASSLVFGQQETQYF.